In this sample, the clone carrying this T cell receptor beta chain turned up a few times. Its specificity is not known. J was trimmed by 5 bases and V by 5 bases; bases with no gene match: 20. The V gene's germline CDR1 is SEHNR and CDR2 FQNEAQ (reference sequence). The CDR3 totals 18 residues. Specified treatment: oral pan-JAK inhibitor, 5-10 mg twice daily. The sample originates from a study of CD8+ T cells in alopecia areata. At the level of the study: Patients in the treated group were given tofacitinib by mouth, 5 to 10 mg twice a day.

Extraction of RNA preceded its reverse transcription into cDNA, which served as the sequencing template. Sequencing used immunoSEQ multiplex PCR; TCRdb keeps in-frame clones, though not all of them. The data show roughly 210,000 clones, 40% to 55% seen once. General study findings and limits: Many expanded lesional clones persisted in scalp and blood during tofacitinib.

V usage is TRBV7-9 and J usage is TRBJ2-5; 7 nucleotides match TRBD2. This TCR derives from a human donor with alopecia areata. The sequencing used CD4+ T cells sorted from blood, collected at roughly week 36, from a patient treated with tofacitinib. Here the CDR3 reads CASSHAVVAGTSGETQYF. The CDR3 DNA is TGTGCCAGCAGCCATGCCGTAGTAGCGGGCACGTCTGGGGAGACCCAGTACTTC.